The T cell receptor beta chain described here comes from a study of blood T cell repertoires in COVID-19. The wider study: Some COVID-19 samples were acute and others convalescent; all came from the United States, Italy and Spain. The analysed material was cDNA or gDNA that came from T cells, B-cell-depleted T cells, or PBMCs.

In the study's own analysis: Estimates of nucleated cell counts were drawn from the amplification of reference gene primers. Measured with immunoSEQ multiplex PCR; TCRdb has only the in-frame clones, and not every one. The DNA gave D and trimming, while V, J and clone size come from that table. The sample holds some 210,000 clones, about 88% seen once. Germline assignment: CDR1 SGHTA and CDR2 FQGNSA. With 1 base removed from V and 9 bases from J, the gap between germline ends came to 7 bases. This CDR3 has 12 amino acids. The TCR sequence derives from a woman between 40 and 55 years old with acute or convalescent COVID-19. Sequences were obtained from peripheral blood. The genes are TRBV7-2 and TRBJ1-5; D is uncertain. CDR3 sequence: CASSLGLAPQHF. As DNA, the CDR3 is TGTGCCAGCAGCTTAGGTCTGGCGCCCCAGCATTTT.